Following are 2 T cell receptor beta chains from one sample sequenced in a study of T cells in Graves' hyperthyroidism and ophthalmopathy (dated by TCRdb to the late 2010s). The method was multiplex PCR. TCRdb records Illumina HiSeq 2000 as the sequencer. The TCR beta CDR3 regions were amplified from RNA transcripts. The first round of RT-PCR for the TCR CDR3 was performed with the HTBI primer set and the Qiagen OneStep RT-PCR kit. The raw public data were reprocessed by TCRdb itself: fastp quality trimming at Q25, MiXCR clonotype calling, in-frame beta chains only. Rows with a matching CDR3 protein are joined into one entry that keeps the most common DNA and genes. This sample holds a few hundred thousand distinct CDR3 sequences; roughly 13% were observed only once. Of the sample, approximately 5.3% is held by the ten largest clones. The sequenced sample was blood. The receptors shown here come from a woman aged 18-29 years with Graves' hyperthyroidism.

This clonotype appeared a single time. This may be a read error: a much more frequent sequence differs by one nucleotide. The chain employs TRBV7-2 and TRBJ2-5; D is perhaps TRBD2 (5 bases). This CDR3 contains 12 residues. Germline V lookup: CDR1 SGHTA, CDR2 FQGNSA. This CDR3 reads CVSSLAIGHLNF. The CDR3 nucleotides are TGTGTCAGCAGCTTAGCGATAGGCCATTTGAACTTC. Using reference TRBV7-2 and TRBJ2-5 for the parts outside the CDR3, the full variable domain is GAGVSQSPSNKVTEKGKDVELRCDPISGHTALYWYRQSLGQGLEFLIYFQGNSAPDKSGLPSDRFSAERTGGSVSTLTIQRTQQEDSAVYLCVSSLAIGHLNFGPGTRLLVL.

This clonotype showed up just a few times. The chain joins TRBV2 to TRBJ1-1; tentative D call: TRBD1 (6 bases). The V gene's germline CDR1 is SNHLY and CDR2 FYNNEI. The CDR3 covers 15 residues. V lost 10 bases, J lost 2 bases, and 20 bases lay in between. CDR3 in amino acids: CANGGQGVRNTEAFF. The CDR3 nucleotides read TGTGCCAACGGGGGCCAGGGAGTGAGAAACACTGAAGCTTTCTTT.